This T cell receptor (beta chain) was retrieved from a study of control samples from healthy donors and cancer patients. The CDR3 loop spans 18 amino acids. V shed 2 bases, J shed 5 bases, and the junction held 18 bases outside the gene matches. The V gene's germline CDR1 is SGHNT and CDR2 YYREEE (reference sequence). Profiling relied on immunoSEQ multiplex PCR, and the TCRdb table lists in-frame clones only, not all of them. The repertoire consists of some 210,000 clones, with around 90% occurring once and the leading ten covering approximately 1.8%. Sequencing was performed on blood. This TCR derives from a young man in good health. V gene TRBV5-4 combines with J gene TRBJ1-1; 7 nucleotides match TRBD1. DNA of the CDR3: TGTGCCAGCAGCTTATTAACCGGGACAGAGACATTGGGGACTGAAGCTTTCTTT. Translated, it gives CASSLLTGTETLGTEAFF.